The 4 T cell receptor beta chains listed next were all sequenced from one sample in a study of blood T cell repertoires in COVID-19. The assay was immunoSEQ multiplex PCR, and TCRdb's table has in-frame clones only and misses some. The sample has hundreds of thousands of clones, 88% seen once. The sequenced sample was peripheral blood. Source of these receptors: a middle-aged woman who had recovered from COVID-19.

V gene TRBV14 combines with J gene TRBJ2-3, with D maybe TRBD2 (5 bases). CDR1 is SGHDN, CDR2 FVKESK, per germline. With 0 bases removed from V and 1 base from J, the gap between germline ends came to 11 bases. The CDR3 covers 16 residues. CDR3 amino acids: CASSQDSGIGTDTQYF. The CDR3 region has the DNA TGTGCCAGCAGCCAAGATTCCGGGATAGGCACAGATACGCAGTATTTT.

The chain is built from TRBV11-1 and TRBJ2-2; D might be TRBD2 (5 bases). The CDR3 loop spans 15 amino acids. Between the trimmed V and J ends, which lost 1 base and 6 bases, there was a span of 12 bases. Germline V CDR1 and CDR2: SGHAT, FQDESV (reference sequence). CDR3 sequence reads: CASSLDGPAAGELFF. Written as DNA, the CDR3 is TGTGCCAGCAGCTTAGATGGGCCAGCGGCCGGGGAGCTGTTTTTT. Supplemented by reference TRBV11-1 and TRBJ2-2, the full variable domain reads EAEVAQSPRYKITEKSQAVAFWCDPISGHATLYWYRQILGQGPELLVQFQDESVVDDSQLPKDRFSAERLKGVDSTLKIQPAELGDSAMYLCASSLDGPAAGELFFGEGSRLTVL.

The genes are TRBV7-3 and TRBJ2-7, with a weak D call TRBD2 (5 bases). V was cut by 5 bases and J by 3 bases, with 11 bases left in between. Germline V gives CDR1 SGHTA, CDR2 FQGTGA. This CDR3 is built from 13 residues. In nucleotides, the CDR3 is TGTGCCAGCAGCCGCGGGTACGGCTACGAGCAGTACTTC. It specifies CASSRGYGYEQYF.

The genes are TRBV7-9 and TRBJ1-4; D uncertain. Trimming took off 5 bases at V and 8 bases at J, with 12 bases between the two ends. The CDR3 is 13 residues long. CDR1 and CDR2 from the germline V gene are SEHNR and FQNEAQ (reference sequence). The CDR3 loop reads CASSPSGSEKLFF. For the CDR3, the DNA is TGTGCCAGCAGCCCATCCGGGTCGGAAAAACTGTTTTTT.